The TCR beta chain described here comes from a study of blood T cell repertoires in COVID-19. Whole-study context: COVID-19 samples collected from the United States, Italy and Spain covered acute and convalescent phases. The cDNA or gDNA used as material had been derived from T cells, B-cell-depleted T cells, or PBMCs.

As originally analysed: Amplifying reference gene primers gave estimates of nucleated cell counts. The table came from immunoSEQ multiplex PCR; TCRdb's copy has only in-frame clones and leaves some out. V, J and clone size were drawn from that table, and D and trimming were deduced from the DNA. The data hold some 320,000 clones, with under 95% observed a single time. Cohort 3 donors counted as recovered after two negative PCRs, clearance, or resolved symptoms. The clonotype comes from a man aged 60 to 75 who had recovered from COVID-19. The material sequenced was PBMCs or T cells enriched from blood (not recorded which).

The CDR3 region is CASSYLSSGNTIYF. The DNA for the CDR3 is TGTGCCAGCAGTTACCTGTCGTCTGGAAACACCATATATTTT. This chain connects TRBV6-6 to TRBJ1-3; D remains unclear. V was trimmed by 2 bases and J by 1 base, leaving 6 bases between them. The CDR3 loop spans 14 amino acids. Germline V gene data show CDR1 as MNHNY and CDR2 as SVGAGI (reference sequence).